Listed below are T cell receptor beta chains from one sample, sequenced in a study of T-cell reconstitution after alpha-beta-depleted transplantation in children. From the PCR reads, TCRdb called clonotypes with MiXCR, one entry per CDR3 protein. There are about 16,000 distinct CDR3 sequences in the sample; 5.1% occur only once, and around 7.2% lies in the top ten. Sample: PBMCs, taken before TCRalphabeta/CD19-depleted stem cell transplant. Receptor source: a boy aged 5 to 17 with acute lymphoblastic leukemia, due to receive a stem cell transplant. CDR3s include the opening cysteine and the closing phenylalanine or tryptophan. The order of the fields is D gene, J gene, V gene, clone size, CDR3 DNA, CDR3 protein. A D gene is named only where the DNA matches it firmly. The size entry is marked missing in some rows and otherwise reads once, few, many or a size class.

NA	TRBJ2-3	TRBV19	few	TGTGCCAGTAGTATTTTCCAAGGTAGCACAGATACGCAGTATTTT	CASSIFQGSTDTQYF
NA	TRBJ1-2	TRBV12-3/TRBV12-4	many	TGTGCCAGCAGTTTGGGGGATGGCTACACCTTC	CASSLGDGYTF
NA	TRBJ2-3	TRBV11-2	many	TGTGCCAGCAGCTTAGGTCCCCAGCTCCCAAAGGATAGAGATACGCAGTATTTT	CASSLGPQLPKDRDTQYF
TRBD2	TRBJ2-1	TRBV20-1	many	TGCAGTGCTAGAGAACTAGCGGTTTCCTACAATGAGCAGTTCTTC	CSARELAVSYNEQFF
TRBD2	TRBJ2-7	TRBV6-5	NA	TGTGCCAGCAGTTACTTAGCGGGGGGAATGGGGCAGTACTTC	CASSYLAGGMGQYF
TRBD2	TRBJ2-7	TRBV9	many	TGTGCCAGCAGCGTAGGTAGCGGGAGCTCCTACGAGCAGTACTTC	CASSVGSGSSYEQYF
NA	TRBJ1-4	TRBV6-5	many	TGTGCCAGCAGTTACATTGGAGGAGGAAAAAAACTGTTTTTT	CASSYIGGGKKLFF
NA	TRBJ1-1	TRBV30	NA	TGTGCCTGGAGTGTACGGGGAGGGACTGAAGCTTTCTTT	CAWSVRGGTEAFF
TRBD1	TRBJ1-3	TRBV13	many	TGTGCCAGCAGCGGACCCCGGGACAGAACTGGAAACACCATATATTTT	CASSGPRDRTGNTIYF
TRBD1	TRBJ1-1	TRBV20-1	many	TGCAGTGCTAACAGACAGGGGCTAACTAGTGAAGCTTTCTTT	CSANRQGLTSEAFF
TRBD2	TRBJ2-7	TRBV11-2	many	TGTGCCAGCAGCTCCCTAGCGGGGGGGCCCCGCGAGCAGTACTTC	CASSSLAGGPREQYF
NA	TRBJ1-5	TRBV25-1	many	TGTGCCAGCAGTGAACTAGGCAATCAGCCCCAGCATTTT	CASSELGNQPQHF
NA	TRBJ1-5	TRBV27	many	TGTGCCAGCAGTCCCACCGCAAATAATGGGCAGCCCCAGCATTTT	CASSPTANNGQPQHF
TRBD2	TRBJ2-1	TRBV5-5	many	TGTGCCAGCAGCTTTCCGGGACTAGCCGAAAATGAGCAGTTCTTC	CASSFPGLAENEQFF
TRBD2	TRBJ2-1	TRBV13	medium-sized	TGTGCCAGCAGCTACACCTTGGGGGGTGGCCTAGCGGGAGGGCCCTTCTACAATGAGCAGTTCTTC	CASSYTLGGGLAGGPFYNEQFF
TRBD2	TRBJ2-1	TRBV4-1	many	TGCGCCAGCAGCCAAACGGGGGGGTTCTACAATGAGCAGTTCTTC	CASSQTGGFYNEQFF
NA	TRBJ2-3	TRBV12-3/TRBV12-4	many	TGTGCCAGCAGCCTTGCCCGGATCGCGCAGTATTTT	CASSLARIAQYF
TRBD1	TRBJ1-2	TRBV3-1	NA	TGTGCCAGCAGCCCGGGACAGGGGGTGGGAGGCTACACCTTC	CASSPGQGVGGYTF
NA	TRBJ2-3	TRBV27	NA	TGTGCCAGCAGTAAGGTTACTAGCACAGATACGCAGTATTTT	CASSKVTSTDTQYF
TRBD2	TRBJ2-4	TRBV12-3/TRBV12-4	medium-sized	TGTGCCAGCAGTCCCGCTAGCGGGGGGGCCGGAAGAAACATTCAGTACTTC	CASSPASGGAGRNIQYF
TRBD2	TRBJ2-1	TRBV28	NA	TGTGCCAGCAGCTTAGGGACTAGCGGGAGAAATCAGTTCTTC	CASSLGTSGRNQFF
TRBD2	TRBJ2-1	TRBV24-1	medium-sized	TGTGCCACCAGTGGTCAAGCGGGAGCGTTCGATGAGCAGTTCTTC	CATSGQAGAFDEQFF
TRBD1	TRBJ1-1	TRBV6-5	many	TGTGCCAGCAGTTCCAATTCCCGGACAGGAATGAACACTGAAGCTTTCTTT	CASSSNSRTGMNTEAFF
NA	TRBJ1-1	TRBV27	many	TGTGCCAGCAGTTTATCACCCAGGGCGAACACTGAAGCTTTCTTT	CASSLSPRANTEAFF
TRBD2	TRBJ2-3	TRBV6-2/TRBV6-3	NA	TGTGCCAGCAGTTACTCGGGACTAGCGGGAGTTAGGACAGATACGCAGTATTTT	CASSYSGLAGVRTDTQYF
TRBD1	TRBJ1-2	TRBV20-1	medium-sized	TGCAGCCCTAACCCCAGGGACAGCTTC	CSPNPRDSF
TRBD2	TRBJ2-7	TRBV2	few	TGTGCCAGCAGTGCCCAGAACGAGCGGGAGGGCTACGAGCAGTACTTC	CASSAQNEREGYEQYF
NA	TRBJ1-5	TRBV4-1	many	TGCGCCAGCAGCCAAGATAGGCGCCGCAATCAGCCCCAGCATTTT	CASSQDRRRNQPQHF
TRBD1	TRBJ2-1	TRBV27	medium-sized	TGTGCCAGCAGTTTATGGTTGGGGACAGAGCCGTTCTTC	CASSLWLGTEPFF
NA	TRBJ2-2	TRBV4-1	many	TGCGCCAGCAGCCAAGAACCCCCGGCCGGGCACACCGGGGAGCTGTTTTTT	CASSQEPPAGHTGELFF
TRBD2	TRBJ2-1	TRBV7-8	many	TGTGCCAGCAGCCGACTAGCGGAAGACAATGAGCAGTTCTTC	CASSRLAEDNEQFF
NA	TRBJ2-3	TRBV12-3/TRBV12-4	medium-sized	TGTGCCAGCAGTTTTTACCGACTATCCACAGATACGCAGTATTTT	CASSFYRLSTDTQYF
NA	TRBJ1-2	TRBV25-1	many	TGTGCCAGCAGTGAATCCCGGGGGACTAACTATGGCTACACCTTC	CASSESRGTNYGYTF
NA	TRBJ1-1	TRBV20-1	many	TGCAGTGCTAGACCGGGACGCATGAACACTGAAGCTTTCTTT	CSARPGRMNTEAFF
TRBD1	TRBJ2-3	TRBV6-5	many	TGTGCCAGCAGTTACGGGACAGGGGGCACAGATACGCAGTATTTT	CASSYGTGGTDTQYF
NA	TRBJ2-7	TRBV12-3/TRBV12-4	large	TGTGCCAGCAGTCTTGACAGCTACGAGCAGTACTTC	CASSLDSYEQYF
NA	TRBJ2-4	TRBV5-1	many	TGCGCCAGCAGCCCGGGAGACATTCAGTACTTC	CASSPGDIQYF
TRBD1	TRBJ2-7	TRBV27	many	TGTGCCAGCAGTCCGACCCCGACAGGGGACTACGAGCAGTACTTC	CASSPTPTGDYEQYF
NA	TRBJ2-7	TRBV27	many	TGTGCCAGCAGGGGGAGGACAGGATCCCACGAGCAGTACTTC	CASRGRTGSHEQYF
NA	TRBJ1-2	TRBV12-5	many	TGTGCTAGTGGTCTAAACTATGGCTACACCTTC	CASGLNYGYTF
NA	TRBJ2-4	TRBV12-3/TRBV12-4	many	TGTGCCAGCAGTTCGGGCCGGCAAGCCAAAAACATTCAGTACTTC	CASSSGRQAKNIQYF
NA	TRBJ2-6	TRBV30	many	TGTGCCTGGGGAGGTGGGCCCATCCCCTCTGGGGCCAACGTCCTGACTTTC	CAWGGGPIPSGANVLTF
NA	TRBJ1-2	TRBV7-8	many	TGTGCCAGCAGCTTATCGACGAAGAAGACGGGGAGCTACGGCTACACCTTC	CASSLSTKKTGSYGYTF
NA	TRBJ2-1	TRBV5-6	many	TGTGCCAGCAGCTTCCACCCCGAGGAGCAGTTCTTC	CASSFHPEEQFF
NA	TRBJ1-4	TRBV5-1	many	TGCGCCAGCAGCTTGCTTGGGGCCGCAACTAATGAAAAACTGTTTTTT	CASSLLGAATNEKLFF
TRBD1	TRBJ1-5	TRBV6-2/TRBV6-3	many	TGTGCCAGCAGACCTGCGGGACAGGTTAATCAGCCCCAGCATTTT	CASRPAGQVNQPQHF
TRBD1	TRBJ1-1	TRBV7-2	many	TGTGCCAGCAGCCAGGGGACAGGGGGCGCGAAAGAAGCTTTCTTT	CASSQGTGGAKEAFF
TRBD1	TRBJ1-2	TRBV3-1	many	TGTGCCAGCAGCCACTCAGGCAGGGGGACAGTTAACTATGGCTACACCTTC	CASSHSGRGTVNYGYTF
NA	TRBJ2-7	TRBV6-2/TRBV6-3	NA	TGTGCCACCTACGGGTTGAGCTCCTACGAGCAGTACTTC	CATYGLSSYEQYF
TRBD1	TRBJ1-1	TRBV20-1	many	TGCAGTGCCCGACGACAGGGTGGAGCTTTCTTT	CSARRQGGAFF
NA	TRBJ1-1	TRBV20-1	many	TGCAGTGCTAGTCCAGATCCGAACACTGAAGCTTTCTTT	CSASPDPNTEAFF
NA	TRBJ2-6	TRBV12-3/TRBV12-4	many	TGTGCCAGCAGTCCGATGGTCTTTGGGGCCAACGTCCTGACTTTC	CASSPMVFGANVLTF
TRBD2	TRBJ2-1	TRBV6-5	many	TGTGCCAGCAGTTACTCGGGACTACCCCATCTGGTTCTCGGCAATGAGCAGTTCTTC	CASSYSGLPHLVLGNEQFF
NA	TRBJ2-2	TRBV10-1	many	TGCGCCAGCAGTGAGTCGATTTGGGGCCCCTCGAACACCGGGGAGCTGTTTTTT	CASSESIWGPSNTGELFF
NA	TRBJ2-7	TRBV4-1	medium-sized	TGCGCCAGCAGCCAAGATACCGGTTCCGGGGCCGAGCAGTACTTC	CASSQDTGSGAEQYF
TRBD2	TRBJ2-5	TRBV4-2	many	TGTGCCAGCAGCCAATTCGCCGGGACTAGTACAGAGACCCAGTACTTC	CASSQFAGTSTETQYF
NA	TRBJ2-4	TRBV30	many	TGTGCCTGGAGTTTGACACCTCTAGCCAAAAACATTCAGTACTTC	CAWSLTPLAKNIQYF
NA	TRBJ1-2	TRBV15	many	TGTGCCACCAGCAGAGATAAGGGCTATGGCTACACCTTC	CATSRDKGYGYTF
TRBD2	TRBJ2-3	TRBV5-1	medium-sized	TGCGCCAGCAGCTCGGGACTAGCGGGAGATACGCAGTATTTT	CASSSGLAGDTQYF